This TCR beta chain was documented in a study of T cell responses to AZD1222 COVID-19 vaccine (dated by TCRdb to the early 2020s). Describing the broader study: A total of under 250 trial participants underwent TCR sequencing, of whom 207 had received two doses of AZD1222 and around 25 had received two doses of the MenACWY control vaccine. Trial participants were enrolled by age into subgroups of 18-55, 56-69 and 70-plus years, and 148, 28 and 57 TCR-sequenced participants, respectively, were included in these subgroups. The paper as a whole reports these results and caveats: Epitopes outside the regions mutated in the B.1.351 and B.1.1.7 variants were reportedly recognized by nearly half of the unique spike-specific TCRs. Most participants were white British and females outnumbered males, and the authors suggested that clonal diversity may have been underestimated. Only six AZD1222 recipients were SARS-CoV-2 seropositive at baseline, limiting conclusions about previously exposed vaccinees. After two AZD1222 doses, both the breadth and the depth of spike-specific TCRs were significantly higher than at day 0 and than in MenACWY recipients. The 56-69-year group was small, and its depth increase did not reach significance, likely because of low power. No day 14 peak-response samples were available, so repertoires were characterized only after the peak T cell response. The whole spike protein was spanned by vaccine-associated CD4 TCRs, and dominant responses were seen in regions 160-218 and 743-854.

The time point tag for this specimen amounts to: baseline before first vaccination. What this sample's treatment or condition label stands for: meningococcal conjugate vaccine given as trial control. Vaccinee samples came from UK trials COV001 and COV002, including a single-blind randomized controlled phase 2/3 trial of AZD1222 (ChAdOx1 nCoV-19) in healthy adults. Trial participant PBMC samples were collected at day 0 and day 28 after the second dose for TCRbeta chain sequencing. The CDR3 holds 15 amino acids from the cysteine to the phenylalanine. CDR3 DNA is the only sequence kept; it has 45 bases, read in frame from the first base. The germline V gene (reference sequence) specifies SGHNT as CDR1 and YYREEE as CDR2. V sheds 4 bases and J sheds 3 bases, leaving 16 bases between their ends. The CDR3 regions of human TCRbeta chains were analyzed by immunosequencing. The original pipeline was this. Repertoire TCRs were checked for matches against a reference library of SARS-CoV-2-specific TCRs that had been generated using the MIRA antigen-specificity platform. Breadth was defined as the fraction of unique TCRs that were SARS-CoV-2-associated, and depth was defined as the fraction of total T cells that were SARS-CoV-2-associated. Using the MIRA data, each spike-specific TCR was assigned both to the spike region to which the TCR was reactive and to a CD4 or CD8 class. Log10-transformed breadth and depth values were compared by one-way ANOVA with Sidak's multiple comparisons tests. Here the immuneACCESS table is served through TCRdb, limited to in-frame sequences with V and J called. Missing clones are a known gap in these copies; in checked studies unresolved V genes cover under half, and the rest lacks a known reason. V and J calls and clone size are those listed in that table; D and trimming were worked out from the DNA. Within this sample are 95,000 to 130,000 clones, with approximately 85% of them counted one time only. Roughly 4% of the sample is held by the ten biggest clonotypes.

To note about this clone: Its antigen is unknown. No quality values exist for individual bases; no much larger clone is one base distant.

The sequenced sample was peripheral blood, obtained on day 0 of MenACWY control vaccination. This receptor chain uses TRBV5-4 and TRBJ1-1; matching of 6 bases hints at TRBD1 as the D gene. The receptor's source is an adult in good health. The DNA sequence is TGTGCCAGCAGCCCGGGAGGGGGTCGTTACACTGAAGCTTTCTTT. This translates into CASSPGGGRYTEAFF.